This T cell receptor beta chain was retrieved from a study of T cells after yellow fever vaccination. Whole-study results and caveats: Most primary-vaccination clones recurred post-booster (about 96% CD4, over 70% CD8).

In TCRdb, the 5' RACE reads were re-called with MiXCR into one record per CDR3 protein. This sample carries under 55,000 distinct CDR3 sequences, 6.6% of them seen once, and the ten largest clones take less than 25%. From germline, CDR1 is LGHNT and CDR2 FRNRAP. There are 12 residues in the CDR3. Trimming cost V 6 bases and J 3 bases, with 6 bases left between them. This chain links TRBV12-5 with TRBJ1-3; unclear D gene. Material: CD8+ T cells not binding an NS4B(214-222) dextramer, sorted from PBMCs, obtained about 49 days after the first yellow fever vaccination. This sequence originates from a man younger than 35 who received the YFV17D yellow fever vaccine. DNA for the CDR3: TGTGCTAGTGGGTTTGGTGGAAACACCATATATTTT. Translating it yields CASGFGGNTIYF. Supplemented by reference TRBV12-5 and TRBJ1-3, the full variable domain reads DARVTQTPRHKVTEMGQEVTMRCQPILGHNTVFWYRQTMMQGLELLAYFRNRAPLDDSGMPKDRFSAEMPDATLATLKIQPSEPRDSAVYFCASGFGGNTIYFGEGSWLTVV.